This is a list of T cell receptor beta chains from one sample in a study of regulatory T cells in long-lasting Graves disease. MiXCR, run by TCRdb on the multiplex PCR reads, gives a single entry per CDR3 protein. This sample has approximately 470,000 distinct CDR3 sequences; around 16% occur once, and the top ten carry about 12%. This sample also appeared in a second study, on T cells in Graves' hyperthyroidism and ophthalmopathy.

Sequences were derived from peripheral blood mononuclear cells (PBMCs), sampled at new diagnosis, from a patient treated with antithyroid drugs. These receptors were collected from a middle-aged man with Graves disease. Both conserved end residues are trimmed from each CDR3. Some rows mark clone size as missing; the rest say once, few, many or name a class of expanded clone.

cdr3_aa: ASTQAGSATYEQY; v_call: TRBV6-2/TRBV6-3; j_call: TRBJ2-7; clone_size: -
cdr3_aa: ASSQEKLAGGHEQY; v_call: TRBV3-1; j_call: TRBJ2-7; clone_size: many
cdr3_aa: ATLEGWYGQPQH; v_call: TRBV6-1; j_call: TRBJ1-5; clone_size: few
cdr3_aa: ASSLGTGHTDTQY; v_call: TRBV28; j_call: TRBJ2-3; clone_size: -
cdr3_aa: ASSFTISGDVTATRSYGYT; v_call: TRBV12-3/TRBV12-4; j_call: TRBJ1-2; clone_size: many
cdr3_aa: AWTRPGTSRRGEQY; v_call: TRBV30; j_call: TRBJ2-7; clone_size: -
cdr3_aa: ASSEVLEGYT; v_call: TRBV2; j_call: TRBJ1-2; clone_size: many
cdr3_aa: ASSSTPPPSAYEQY; v_call: TRBV7-6; j_call: TRBJ2-7; clone_size: many
cdr3_aa: ASSSSPIDEQY; v_call: TRBV28; j_call: TRBJ2-7; clone_size: many
cdr3_aa: ASNRRQGHRELF; v_call: TRBV28; j_call: TRBJ2-2; clone_size: many
cdr3_aa: ASSADRGKLF; v_call: TRBV6-1; j_call: TRBJ1-4; clone_size: -
cdr3_aa: ASSLSPAGDTQY; v_call: TRBV7-2; j_call: TRBJ2-3; clone_size: -
cdr3_aa: ASSLLRQGGTGELF; v_call: TRBV7-3; j_call: TRBJ2-2; clone_size: few
cdr3_aa: ASGFQGMEAF; v_call: TRBV12-5; j_call: TRBJ1-1; clone_size: -
cdr3_aa: AISDTGQGNQQF; v_call: TRBV10-3; j_call: TRBJ2-1; clone_size: few
cdr3_aa: ASSIWGSGTGETQY; v_call: TRBV19; j_call: TRBJ2-5; clone_size: -
cdr3_aa: ASSSVGLAPSEQY; v_call: TRBV7-9; j_call: TRBJ2-7; clone_size: many
cdr3_aa: ASSLAPAGLHQPQH; v_call: TRBV7-6; j_call: TRBJ1-5; clone_size: -
cdr3_aa: ASSTGQGDEQF; v_call: TRBV2; j_call: TRBJ2-1; clone_size: many
cdr3_aa: ASSYSKNTGELF; v_call: TRBV6-2/TRBV6-3; j_call: TRBJ2-2; clone_size: -
cdr3_aa: ASSLAAGGYQETQY; v_call: TRBV12-3/TRBV12-4; j_call: TRBJ2-5; clone_size: many
cdr3_aa: ASSPRQLTETQY; v_call: TRBV7-6; j_call: TRBJ2-5; clone_size: -
cdr3_aa: ASSFTGGYNSPLH; v_call: TRBV5-4; j_call: TRBJ1-6; clone_size: few
cdr3_aa: ATVGRTGDEKLF; v_call: TRBV19; j_call: TRBJ1-4; clone_size: -
cdr3_aa: ASSDGAFPPYEQY; v_call: TRBV6-1; j_call: -; clone_size: -
cdr3_aa: ASSEYGQRTEAF; v_call: TRBV25-1; j_call: TRBJ1-1; clone_size: -
cdr3_aa: ASSLDAGWNTEAF; v_call: TRBV12-3/TRBV12-4; j_call: TRBJ1-1; clone_size: many
cdr3_aa: ASSPYRANYEQY; v_call: TRBV27; j_call: TRBJ2-7; clone_size: many
cdr3_aa: ASSSTSSYEQY; v_call: TRBV12-3/TRBV12-4; j_call: TRBJ2-7; clone_size: many
cdr3_aa: ASRPGLAGGRKNNEQF; v_call: TRBV28; j_call: TRBJ2-1; clone_size: -
cdr3_aa: SVESPGWNTEAF; v_call: TRBV29-1; j_call: TRBJ1-1; clone_size: few
cdr3_aa: SARGLTSGANVLT; v_call: TRBV20-1; j_call: TRBJ2-6; clone_size: many
cdr3_aa: ASSEDGPTAGYT; v_call: TRBV19; j_call: TRBJ1-2; clone_size: few
cdr3_aa: ASSVGGLAGGETQY; v_call: TRBV9; j_call: TRBJ2-5; clone_size: -
cdr3_aa: ASSFGRFNYGYT; v_call: TRBV12-3/TRBV12-4; j_call: TRBJ1-2; clone_size: many
cdr3_aa: ASSPAGGDEQF; v_call: TRBV28; j_call: TRBJ2-1; clone_size: many
cdr3_aa: ATSDWAGNTYNEQF; v_call: TRBV24-1; j_call: TRBJ2-1; clone_size: few
cdr3_aa: ASRNDIPGNTIY; v_call: TRBV12-3/TRBV12-4; j_call: TRBJ1-3; clone_size: few
cdr3_aa: ASSLAGGRTEAF; v_call: TRBV27; j_call: TRBJ1-1; clone_size: few
cdr3_aa: SARWGDSQETQY; v_call: TRBV20-1; j_call: TRBJ2-5; clone_size: many
cdr3_aa: ASSFPGQSLSTDTQY; v_call: TRBV28; j_call: TRBJ2-3; clone_size: -
cdr3_aa: SAREPGPGSGKLF; v_call: TRBV20-1; j_call: TRBJ1-4; clone_size: few
cdr3_aa: ASSQDRRSVREKSYNEQF; v_call: TRBV4-2; j_call: TRBJ2-1; clone_size: -
cdr3_aa: ASSLTVNTGELF; v_call: TRBV27; j_call: TRBJ2-2; clone_size: many
cdr3_aa: ASGGMSGANVLT; v_call: TRBV12-5; j_call: TRBJ2-6; clone_size: few
cdr3_aa: SARPTTSVRNGELF; v_call: TRBV20-1; j_call: TRBJ2-2; clone_size: -